Listed below are T cell receptor beta chains from one sample, sequenced in a study of blood T cells in healthy people across ages. Using its own MiXCR run on the 5' RACE reads, TCRdb lists one record per CDR3 protein. The data show about 930,000 distinct CDR3 sequences, with about 27% seen just once and roughly 10% held by the top ten. In addition, the sample was reused for a study of T cells of mothers and their children.

Sequencing input: blood. These receptors all come from a woman in her forties in good health. CDR3s include the opening cysteine and the closing phenylalanine or tryptophan. The D gene is left open where the match is weak. Expanded clones get a size class; other rows say once, few or many, or leave the size out.

D,V,J,size,CDR3,DNA
-,TRBV4-1,TRBJ2-2,-,CASSQDRKAGELFF,TGCGCCAGCAGCCAAGATCGGAAGGCCGGGGAGCTGTTTTTT
-,TRBV7-9,TRBJ2-7,-,CAASRAYEQYF,TGTGCCGCGTCCCGCGCGTACGAGCAGTACTTC
TRBD2,TRBV7-2,TRBJ2-7,many,CASSLASGADYEQYF,TGTGCCAGCAGCTTAGCAAGCGGGGCCGACTACGAGCAGTACTTC
-,TRBV10-3,TRBJ1-3,-,CALRTGSGNTIYF,TGTGCCCTACGGACGGGATCTGGAAACACCATATATTTT
TRBD2,TRBV20-1,TRBJ2-7,-,CSATGLAIGYEQYF,TGCAGTGCTACGGGACTAGCTATCGGCTACGAGCAGTACTTC
-,TRBV29-1,TRBJ2-7,many,CSVARTSTYEQYF,TGCAGCGTTGCCAGGACTTCCACCTACGAGCAGTACTTC
-,TRBV7-3,TRBJ2-1,-,CASSPLSTSNEQFF,TGTGCCAGCAGCCCCTTGAGCACCTCCAATGAGCAGTTCTTC
TRBD1,TRBV5-1,TRBJ2-2,few,CASTRTGVTGELFF,TGCGCCAGCACAAGGACAGGGGTCACCGGGGAGCTGTTTTTT
-,TRBV5-5,TRBJ1-2,few,CASGRDGQYGYTF,TGTGCCAGCGGCCGCGATGGACAGTATGGCTACACCTTC
-,TRBV27,TRBJ1-5,few,CASGFVYSNQPQHF,TGTGCCAGCGGCTTCGTTTATAGCAATCAGCCCCAGCATTTT
TRBD2,TRBV20-1,TRBJ2-5,-,CSARQTSGGRRETQYF,TGCAGTGCTAGACAAACTAGCGGGGGCCGAAGGGAGACCCAGTACTTC
-,TRBV2,TRBJ2-1,-,CATARSGVGYNEQFF,TGTGCCACAGCAAGGTCGGGAGTTGGCTACAATGAGCAGTTCTTC
TRBD1,TRBV6-8,TRBJ1-1,-,CASSRPGQRMNTEAFF,TGTGCCAGCAGTCGTCCGGGACAGAGGATGAACACTGAAGCTTTCTTT
TRBD1,TRBV7-2,TRBJ2-1,-,CASSGGQGSDEQFF,TGTGCCAGCAGCGGGGGACAGGGTTCCGATGAGCAGTTCTTC
-,TRBV7-9,TRBJ2-1,few,CASSLPEGTEQFF,TGTGCCAGCAGCTTACCGGAGGGGACTGAGCAGTTCTTC
-,TRBV11-3,TRBJ1-1,few,CASSSGGRAEAFF,TGTGCCAGCAGCTCCGGGGGGCGGGCTGAAGCTTTCTTT
-,TRBV5-1,TRBJ2-5,-,CASSLVLRETQYF,TGCGCCAGCAGCTTGGTATTGAGAGAGACCCAGTACTTC
-,TRBV7-6,TRBJ1-2,-,CASSLGGWAGYTF,TGTGCCAGCAGCTTAGGAGGGTGGGCTGGCTACACCTTC
TRBD1,TRBV5-1,TRBJ1-1,few,CASSREGQGTNTEAFF,TGCGCCAGCAGCCGGGAGGGACAGGGGACGAACACTGAAGCTTTCTTT
-,TRBV7-2,TRBJ1-2,few,CASTKPGEGPNYGYTF,TGTGCCAGCACCAAACCCGGGGAGGGTCCTAACTATGGCTACACCTTC
TRBD1,TRBV28,TRBJ2-7,many,CASRRQGPPYEQYF,TGTGCCAGCCGACGACAGGGGCCCCCCTACGAGCAGTACTTC
-,TRBV20-1,TRBJ1-2,many,CSARDMGSYGYTF,TGCAGTGCTAGAGATATGGGTAGCTATGGCTACACCTTC
TRBD1,TRBV9,TRBJ1-5,-,CASSAGGGQPQHF,TGTGCCAGCAGCGCAGGGGGCGGACAGCCCCAGCATTTT
-,TRBV20-1,TRBJ1-1,many,CSARTQQGRTEAFF,TGCAGTGCTAGAACCCAACAGGGTCGGACTGAAGCTTTCTTT
-,TRBV7-2,TRBJ1-2,many,CASSAWQGVGGYTF,TGTGCCAGCAGCGCATGGCAGGGAGTGGGCGGCTACACCTTC
-,TRBV12-3/TRBV12-4,TRBJ1-1,many,CASSLGPNTEAFF,TGTGCCAGCAGTTTAGGGCCGAACACTGAAGCTTTCTTT
TRBD1,TRBV5-1,TRBJ1-6,-,CASSGRDRGRSPLHF,TGCGCCAGCAGCGGACGGGACAGGGGACGCTCACCCCTCCACTTT
TRBD2,TRBV5-1,TRBJ2-5,few,CASSLEPGPAGGRETQYF,TGCGCCAGCAGCTTGGAACCGGGACCAGCGGGGGGGCGCGAGACCCAGTACTTC
TRBD1,TRBV7-2,TRBJ1-1,few,CASSLDPSTGGASYTEAFF,TGTGCCAGCAGCTTAGATCCTTCTACAGGGGGCGCGTCTTACACTGAAGCTTTCTTT
-,TRBV12-3/TRBV12-4,TRBJ2-1,many,CASDQMAGPVGNEQFF,TGTGCCAGTGACCAAATGGCAGGGCCAGTCGGGAATGAGCAGTTCTTC
-,TRBV6-2/TRBV6-3,TRBJ2-1,-,CASSLGGAPWSSYNEQFF,TGTGCCAGCAGCTTGGGGGGGGCGCCCTGGAGCTCCTACAATGAGCAGTTCTTC
-,TRBV28,TRBJ2-7,many,CASSPIQDANSYEQYF,TGTGCCAGCAGTCCCATACAGGACGCGAATTCTTACGAGCAGTACTTC
TRBD1,TRBV28,TRBJ1-1,-,CASSLYQGAWVNTEAFF,TGTGCCAGCAGTTTATATCAGGGGGCGTGGGTGAACACTGAAGCTTTCTTT
-,TRBV9,TRBJ2-7,few,CASSFQEWNEQYF,TGTGCCAGCAGCTTTCAAGAGTGGAACGAGCAGTACTTC
-,TRBV5-4,TRBJ2-5,-,CASSSPGGRRETQYF,TGTGCCAGCAGCTCCCCTGGGGGGCGTAGAGAGACCCAGTACTTC
-,TRBV9,TRBJ2-7,-,CASSAQPGPSTEQYF,TGTGCCAGCAGCGCCCAACCGGGGCCCTCGACCGAGCAGTACTTC